The 30 T cell receptor beta chains given below trace back to one sample, sequenced in a study of cytomegalovirus exposure and HLA in healthy donors. PCR employed 60 Vbeta and 13 Jbeta primers. TCRdb's copy holds only in-frame clones and misses some; the assay was immunoSEQ multiplex PCR. The sample records some 140,000 clones, 60% to 85% being singletons. Source material: PBMCs. The receptors were sampled from a man between 18 and 29 years old in good health and CMV-seronegative.

The rearrangement uses TRBV11-2 and TRBJ2-1, with D possibly matching TRBD1 (5 bases). The CDR3 contains 18 residues. V lost 4 bases, J lost 0 bases, and 19 bases lay in between. Per germline, CDR1 SGHAT and CDR2 FQNNGV. The CDR3 coding sequence is TGTGCCAGCAGCTACTCAACAACAGGCCCTAGCTCCTACAATGAGCAGTTCTTC. This codes for CASSYSTTGPSSYNEQFF.

The CDR3 DNA reads as TGTGCCAGTAGTATCGGAGGAGGGAGACAGCCCCAGCATTTT. It translates to CASSIGGGRQPQHF. The rearrangement links TRBV19 to TRBJ1-5; no clear D gene. CDR1 is LNHDA, CDR2 SQIVND, per germline (reference sequence). V lost 3 bases, J lost 7 bases, and 13 bases lay in between. This CDR3 region has 14 residues.

The gene calls are TRBV6-4 and TRBJ1-6; 7 bases fit TRBD1. The CDR3 is made up of 15 amino acids. The ends lost 8 bases at V and 0 bases at J; junction bases unmatched: 4. Germline values: CDR1 MRHNA, CDR2 SNTAGT. The CDR3 DNA sequence: TGTGCCAGCCCGGACAGGAGCTCCTATAATTCACCCCTCCACTTT. This sequence encodes CASPDRSSYNSPLHF.

Written as DNA, the CDR3 is TGTGCCAGTAGTATCGGCGGGTCCTACGAGCAGTACTTC. Translation gives CASSIGGSYEQYF. V usage is TRBV19 and J usage is TRBJ2-7, with D perhaps TRBD2 (5 bases). The V end lost 3 bases, the J end lost 1 base, and 7 bases lay between the germline ends. CDR3 size: 13 residues. CDR1 LNHDA and CDR2 SQIVND come from the germline V gene (reference sequence).

This clone was recorded only once. The CDR3 sequence: CASSEGVWLREINEQFF. CDR3 sequence (DNA): TGTGCCAGCAGTGAAGGGGTTTGGTTGCGGGAGATCAATGAGCAGTTCTTC. The chain is built from TRBV2 and TRBJ2-1; 7 nucleotides agree with TRBD2. V gave up 1 base and J gave up 6 bases; unmatched junction bases: 12. Germline CDR1 reads SNHLY; CDR2 reads FYNNEI. The CDR3 totals 17 residues.

The chain couples TRBV27 to TRBJ2-5; possible D gene TRBD1, 6 bases. The DNA end favors TRBJ2-7, so the J call may be wrong. This CDR3 is built from 16 residues. The germline V gene has CDR1 MNHEY and CDR2 SMNVEV (reference sequence). The chain's CDR3 is CASSLDWDKSPYEQYF. In DNA form, the CDR3 reads TGTGCCAGCAGCCTAGATTGGGACAAAAGCCCCTACGAGCAGTACTTC.

J is TRBJ2-7 and V is TRBV19; a weak D match, TRBD2 (7 bases). The CDR3 runs to 17 residues. Germline CDR1 is LNHDA and CDR2 is SQIVND (reference sequence). V lost 0 bases and J 6 bases, leaving 21 bases between the germline ends. The CDR3: CASSIELRTAGTGEQYF. In nucleotides, the CDR3 is TGTGCCAGTAGTATAGAACTTAGGACAGCGGGGACGGGCGAGCAGTACTTC.

In this sample, this clone turned up a few times. As DNA, the CDR3 is TGTGCCAGCAGCATGGGGACAGGGGGAAATTCACCCCTCCACTTT. It codes for CASSMGTGGNSPLHF. J is TRBJ1-6 and V is TRBV5-6; 11 positions match TRBD1. The CDR3 totals 15 residues. Germline V lookup: CDR1 SGHDT, CDR2 YYEEEE. J lost 7 bases, V lost 4 bases, and 4 bases had no gene match.

The CDR3 is CASSLAQTGGEQYF. In DNA form, the CDR3 reads TGCGCCAGCAGCTTGGCCCAGACGGGTGGCGAGCAGTACTTC. The rearrangement links TRBV5-1 to TRBJ2-7; D uncertain. The CDR3 is 14 residues long. V lost 0 bases and J 6 bases, leaving 13 bases between the germline ends. Germline V gives CDR1 SGHRS, CDR2 YFSETQ.

The rearrangement joins TRBV7-8 to TRBJ1-1, with D perhaps TRBD1 (5 bases). Trimming cost V 2 bases and J 5 bases, with 15 bases left between them. This CDR3 is 15 amino acids long. Germline CDR1 SGHVS, CDR2 FQNEAQ. CDR3: CASSLMAGGKTEAFF. The CDR3 DNA follows: TGTGCCAGCAGCTTAATGGCCGGGGGGAAGACTGAAGCTTTCTTT.

This chain uses TRBV11-2 with TRBJ1-5, with TRBD1 identical over 8 bases. CDR1 is SGHAT, CDR2 FQNNGV, per germline. J was trimmed by 7 bases and V by 8 bases; bases with no gene match: 13. This CDR3 spans 15 amino acids. DNA of the CDR3: TGTGCCAGCTCTGGACCAGGGGGCGAGGGACAGCCCCAGCATTTT. It is translated as CASSGPGGEGQPQHF.

The J gene is TRBJ1-5, the V gene TRBV2, with 7 bases that match TRBD1. Germline V lookup: CDR1 SNHLY, CDR2 FYNNEI. V lost 7 bases and J lost 1; bases outside the gene matches: 7. The CDR3 has 15 residues. CDR3 sequence reads: CASTDRRLSNQPQHF. CDR3 DNA sequence: TGTGCCAGCACGGACAGGCGACTCAGCAATCAGCCCCAGCATTTT.

This chain connects TRBV19 to TRBJ2-7; D perhaps matches TRBD1 (5 bases). V lost 2 bases to trimming and J lost 3 bases, with 11 bases between them. The V gene's germline CDR1 is LNHDA and CDR2 SQIVND (reference sequence). CDR3 length: 14 residues. The CDR3 nucleotides read TGTGCCAGTAGTATAAAGGGCCAGGGCTACGAGCAGTACTTC. Its protein is CASSIKGQGYEQYF.

This clone has just one count. The chain is built from TRBV5-1 and TRBJ1-6, with 7 bases aligning to TRBD1. CDR1 is SGHRS, CDR2 YFSETQ, per germline. This CDR3 region has 15 residues. The V segment lost 0 bases and the J segment 10 bases; nucleotides outside the gene matches: 7. The CDR3 region has the DNA TGCGCCAGCAGCTTGGAACAGGGGCACAGGTCACCCCTCCACTTT. Translating gives CASSLEQGHRSPLHF.

Notes on this clone: The junction does not match germline at one end; this may be a read error. The V call is TRBV7-7, the J call TRBJ2-5, with D perhaps matching TRBD1 (6 bases). The CDR3 has 14 amino acids. CDR1 SSHAT and CDR2 FNYEAQ come from the germline V gene (reference sequence). The CDR3 DNA reads TGTGCTAGCAGTCCTACAGGGCATGGGGAGACCCAGTACTTC. Translated: CASSPTGHGETQYF.

The chain combines TRBV29-1 with TRBJ2-1; 7 nucleotides align to TRBD1. V shed 5 bases, J shed 15 bases, and the junction held 10 bases outside the gene matches. This CDR3 has 11 amino acids. Per germline, CDR1 SQVTM and CDR2 ANQGSEA. CDR3 amino acids: CSVWTGPRGFF. The CDR3 DNA is TGCAGCGTTTGGACAGGACCAAGGGGGTTCTTC.

The J gene is TRBJ2-5, the V gene TRBV6-6; 7 nucleotides agree with TRBD1. With 8 bases clipped from V and 9 bases from J, the junction kept 3 bases outside the gene matches. Germline V gene sequence: CDR1 MNHNY, CDR2 SVGAGI (reference sequence). The CDR3 sequence is 10 residues long. The CDR3 DNA reads TGTGCCAGCGGACAGGAGGCCCAGTACTTC. It encodes CASGQEAQYF.

This chain links TRBV25-1 with TRBJ1-2; 7 bases fit TRBD1. The CDR3 contains 12 residues. The trim removed 7 bases at V and 4 bases at J, leaving 3 bases unmatched. CDR1 and CDR2 (germline): MGHDK, SYGVNS. The CDR3, as DNA: TGTGCCAGCACCCGGGACAGCTATGGCTACACCTTC. This encodes CASTRDSYGYTF.

V gene TRBV7-2 combines with J gene TRBJ2-7; TRBD1 matches at 10 bases. This CDR3 is built from 14 residues. The germline V gene has CDR1 SGHTA and CDR2 FQGNSA. V lost 5 bases, J lost 6 bases, and 7 bases stayed unmatched. This CDR3 reads CASSQGGTGVEQYF. The CDR3 DNA follows: TGTGCCAGCAGCCAGGGCGGGACAGGGGTCGAGCAGTACTTC.

A word on this clone: One end of the junction does not line up with germline, which may come from a read error. The V gene is TRBV9, the J gene TRBJ1-2; D remains ambiguous. The CDR3 length is 13 residues. The germline V gene encodes CDR1 SGDLS and CDR2 YYNGEE. The CDR3 loop reads CASSVGAADGYPF. DNA of the CDR3: TGTGCCAGCAGCGTAGGGGCAGCCGATGGCTACCCCTTC.

The chain employs TRBV6-5 and TRBJ1-2; TRBD1 matches 7 bases. The CDR3 has 12 residues. The junction had 0 bases not matched to a gene; V was cut back by 6 bases and J by 2 bases. The germline gives CDR1 MNHEY, CDR2 SVGAGI. The CDR3 DNA reads as TGTGCCAGCAGGACAGGGAACTATGGCTACACCTTC. It yields the protein CASRTGNYGYTF.

This chain connects TRBV2 to TRBJ2-5, with unresolved D. With the DNA end fitting TRBJ2-7 better, the J assignment may be wrong. The germline gives CDR1 SNHLY, CDR2 FYNNEI. CDR3 size: 12 residues. The CDR3 is CASSEDTYEQYF. The CDR3 nucleotides read TGTGCCAGCAGTGAAGATACCTACGAGCAGTACTTC.

This chain links TRBV7-9 with TRBJ1-5; tentatively, D is TRBD1 (5 bases). The V end lost 4 bases, the J end lost 4 bases, and 23 bases lay between the germline ends. In germline, CDR1 is SEHNR, CDR2 FQNEAQ (reference sequence). The CDR3 has 18 amino acids. CDR3 DNA: TGTGCCAGCAGCTCAGGCCCAGTGGGGGGTGCCAAGAATCAGCCCCAGCATTTT. Its protein is CASSSGPVGGAKNQPQHF. Full variable domain (outside the CDR3, taken from reference TRBV7-9 and TRBJ1-5): DTGVSQNPRHKITKRGQNVTFRCDPISEHNRLYWYRQTLGQGPEFLTYFQNEAQLEKSRLLSDRFSAERPKGSFSTLEIQRTEQGDSAMYLCASSSGPVGGAKNQPQHFGDGTRLSIL.

DNA of the CDR3: TGTGCCAGCAGCTTCGGCCAGGGGCTAGCTAACTATGGCTACACCTTC. This encodes CASSFGQGLANYGYTF. This sequence joins TRBV7-9 and TRBJ1-2; maybe TRBD1 (6 bases). CDR3 length equals 16 residues. The V and J ends lost 3 bases and 0 bases respectively, with 14 bases between them. The V gene's germline CDR1 is SEHNR and CDR2 FQNEAQ (reference sequence).

The chain joins TRBV4-1 to TRBJ2-3; D is possibly TRBD1 (6 bases). Germline values: CDR1 MGHRA, CDR2 YSYEKL. Trimming left V 6 bases short and J 1 base short, with 14 bases between. This CDR3 comprises 15 residues. CDR3 loop: CASSPKQGGTDTQYF. The CDR3 nucleotides are TGCGCCAGCAGTCCTAAACAGGGAGGCACAGATACGCAGTATTTT.

The chain recombines TRBV7-9 with TRBJ1-5; D is unresolved. Trimming pared 5 bases from V and 5 bases from J, leaving 10 bases between. Looked up from germline, CDR1 is SEHNR and CDR2 is FQNEAQ (reference sequence). The CDR3 extends over 13 amino acids. As DNA, the CDR3 is TGTGCCAGCAGCCCCTCCGGTTATCAGCCCCAGCATTTT. Its translation is CASSPSGYQPQHF.

V and J are TRBV6-1 and TRBJ2-5; 7 nucleotides agree with TRBD2. The length of the CDR3 is 16 residues. Trimming at V came to 0 bases and at J to 5 bases, leaving 9 bases not matched to a gene. Germline V gene data show CDR1 as MNHNS and CDR2 as SASEGT. CDR3 bases: TGTGCCAGCAGTGAAGCGCGGGTCTGGGGGGGGGAGACCCAGTACTTC. Encoded protein: CASSEARVWGGETQYF.

This clone has a single count. The chain is built from TRBV9 and TRBJ1-4; D unclear. This CDR3 has 14 residues. V was clipped by 2 bases and J by 8 bases, with 13 bases between them. Per germline, CDR1 SGDLS and CDR2 YYNGEE. CDR3 in DNA: TGTGCCAGCAGCGTCTCCCCGGTTTCAGAAAAACTGTTTTTT. Amino acid sequence: CASSVSPVSEKLFF.

This chain connects TRBV7-2 to TRBJ2-1; 9 bases are a match to TRBD2. The CDR3 sequence is 16 residues long. Germline lookup yields CDR1 SGHTA and CDR2 FQGNSA. V was clipped by 5 bases and J by 9 bases; unmatched bases: 14. In DNA form, the CDR3 reads TGTGCCAGCAGCCCCCCAGCGGGGGGTCTTATTGGTGAGCAGTTCTTC. It translates to CASSPPAGGLIGEQFF.

The chain combines TRBV19 with TRBJ2-5; tentatively, D is TRBD2 (6 bases). Germline values: CDR1 LNHDA, CDR2 SQIVND (reference sequence). V lost 10 bases and J lost 7, with 16 bases in between. The CDR3 has 12 amino acids. The CDR3 coding sequence is TGTGCCACGGGCGGGGTTTCCGCGACCCAGTACTTC. Protein sequence: CATGGVSATQYF.